This TCR beta chain was sequenced in a study of low-dose radiotherapy and immunotherapy resistance in tumors. This clonotype has at least ten counts. The time point is: before trial treatment. The donors' regimen was nivolumab, ipilimumab, aspirin, low-dose cyclophosphamide and low-dose radiotherapy. Germline values: CDR1 SGHRS, CDR2 YFSETQ. There are 16 residues in the CDR3. V shed 1 base and J 0 bases; nucleotides not matched to a gene: 0. Covering alpha and beta chains, TRAV- and TRBV-specific primers were used for the first-strand cDNA. With a V-primer adapter and a constant-region primer, TCRs were amplified for about 22 PCR cycles. mRNA that had been isolated underwent amplification through in vitro transcription. Each CDR3 protein gets one entry after TCRdb re-called the reads with MiXCR. Of some 60,000 distinct CDR3 sequences listed, 26% are singletons.

The receptor was derived from a male donor with rectosigmoid adenocarcinoma. The chain combines TRBV5-1 with TRBJ2-1; 11 bases align to TRBD2. The source material was PBMCs, sampled before treatment. Here the CDR3 DNA reads TGCGCCAGCAGCTTGCTAGCGGGAGGCTCCTACAATGAGCAGTTCTTC. Protein: CASSLLAGGSYNEQFF.